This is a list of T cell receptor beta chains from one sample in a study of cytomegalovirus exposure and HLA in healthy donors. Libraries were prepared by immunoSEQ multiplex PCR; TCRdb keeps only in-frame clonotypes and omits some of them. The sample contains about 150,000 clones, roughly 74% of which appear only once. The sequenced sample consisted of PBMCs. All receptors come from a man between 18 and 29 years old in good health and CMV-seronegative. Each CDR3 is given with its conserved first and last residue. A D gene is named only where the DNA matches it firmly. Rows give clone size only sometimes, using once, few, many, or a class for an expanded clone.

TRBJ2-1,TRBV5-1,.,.,CASSGGEYNEQFF,TGCGCCAGCAGCGGCGGGGAATACAATGAGCAGTTCTTC
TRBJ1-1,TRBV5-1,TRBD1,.,CASSYQTGGTEAFF,TGCGCCAGCAGCTATCAGACAGGGGGAACTGAAGCTTTCTTT
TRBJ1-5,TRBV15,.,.,CATSRDRPTPKPQHF,TGTGCCACCAGCAGAGACCGTCCTACCCCCAAGCCCCAGCATTTT
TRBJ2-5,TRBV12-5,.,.,CASASGETQYF,TGTGCTAGTGCTTCGGGGGAGACCCAGTACTTC
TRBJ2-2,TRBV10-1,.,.,CASSEFQGTNTGELFF,TGCGCCAGCAGTGAGTTTCAGGGTACGAACACCGGGGAGCTGTTTTTT
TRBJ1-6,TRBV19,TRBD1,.,CASRDRGSNSPLHF,TGTGCCAGTAGGGACAGGGGCTCGAATTCACCCCTCCACTTT
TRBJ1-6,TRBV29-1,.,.,CSVADQGGSPLHF,TGCAGCGTTGCCGATCAGGGAGGGTCACCCCTCCACTTT
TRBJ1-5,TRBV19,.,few,CASSTSEVTQPQHF,TGTGCCAGTAGTACTAGCGAGGTTACCCAGCCCCAGCATTTT
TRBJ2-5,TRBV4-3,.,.,CASSQDSTRGGETQYF,TGCGCCAGCAGCCAAGATTCTACGCGGGGAGGAGAGACCCAGTACTTC
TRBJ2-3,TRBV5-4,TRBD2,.,CASSLGLAETSTDTQYF,TGTGCCAGCAGCTTGGGGCTAGCGGAGACTTCCACAGATACGCAGTATTTT
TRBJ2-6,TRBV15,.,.,CATNSGVKRANGLTF,TGTGCCACCAATTCGGGGGTTAAAAGGGCCAACGGCCTGACTTTC
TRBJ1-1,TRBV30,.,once,CAWSATYINTEAFF,TGTGCCTGGAGTGCCACCTATATAAACACTGAAGCTTTCTTT
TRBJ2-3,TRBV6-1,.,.,CASTPGDTDTQYF,TGTGCCAGCACTCCGGGGGACACAGATACGCAGTATTTT
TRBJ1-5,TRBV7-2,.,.,CASSLDGSWVQPQHF,TGTGCCAGCAGCTTAGACGGGAGTTGGGTCCAGCCCCAGCATTTT
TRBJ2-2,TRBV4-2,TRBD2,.,CASSQDLRGGFAGELFF,TGTGCCAGCAGCCAAGATTTACGGGGGGGTTTTGCCGGGGAGCTGTTTTTT
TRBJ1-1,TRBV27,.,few,CASSSTGSRAFF,TGTGCCAGCAGTTCCACAGGGTCTCGGGCTTTCTTT
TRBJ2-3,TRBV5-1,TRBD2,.,CASSYLGTTATDTQYF,TGCGCCAGCAGCTACCTGGGGACTACCGCCACAGATACGCAGTATTTT
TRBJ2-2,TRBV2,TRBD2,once,CASSGGGNTGELFF,TGTGCCAGCAGTGGCGGGGGGAACACCGGGGAGCTGTTTTTT
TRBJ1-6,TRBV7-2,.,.,CASSLVQDTFSPLHF,TGTGCCAGCAGCTTAGTCCAGGACACGTTTTCACCCCTCCACTTT
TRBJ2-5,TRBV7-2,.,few,CASSSGSLETQYF,TGTGCCAGCAGCTCCGGTAGCTTAGAGACCCAGTACTTC
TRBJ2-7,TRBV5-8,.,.,CASRLRGGNEQYF,TGTGCCAGCAGACTGAGGGGAGGTAACGAGCAGTACTTC
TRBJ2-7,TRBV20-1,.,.,CSASGRDEQYF,TGCAGTGCTTCGGGCAGGGACGAGCAGTACTTC
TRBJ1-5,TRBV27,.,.,CASRRQDPSNQPQHF,TGTGCCAGCCGCCGACAGGATCCTAGCAATCAGCCCCAGCATTTT
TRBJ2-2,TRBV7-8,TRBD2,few,CASSPQAGGNTGELFF,TGTGCCAGCAGCCCCCAGGCGGGGGGGAACACCGGGGAGCTGTTTTTT
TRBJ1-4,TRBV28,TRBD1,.,CASLGQGSEKLFF,TGTGCCAGCCTTGGACAGGGGAGTGAAAAACTGTTTTTT
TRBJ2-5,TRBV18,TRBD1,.,CASSPPDRVQTQYF,TGTGCCAGCTCACCACCGGACAGGGTCCAGACCCAGTACTTC
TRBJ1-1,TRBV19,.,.,CASSMMSSNTEAFF,TGTGCCAGTAGTATGATGAGTTCGAACACTGAAGCTTTCTTT
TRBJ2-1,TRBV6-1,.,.,CASSEYGGRYNEQFF,TGTGCCAGCAGTGAATACGGGGGGCGGTACAATGAGCAGTTCTTC
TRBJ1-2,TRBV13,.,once,CASSYGADYGYTF,TGTGCCAGCAGCTATGGGGCCGACTATGGCTACACCTTC
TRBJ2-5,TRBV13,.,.,CASSSGGGQETQYF,TGTGCCAGCAGCTCAGGGGGGGGCCAAGAGACCCAGTACTTC
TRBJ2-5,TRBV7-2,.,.,CASSFGLAKETQYF,TGTGCCAGCAGCTTCGGACTGGCAAAAGAGACCCAGTACTTC
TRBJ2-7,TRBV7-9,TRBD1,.,CASSSSVGQAMTYEQYF,TGTGCCAGCAGCTCCTCGGTGGGACAGGCGATGACCTACGAGCAGTACTTC
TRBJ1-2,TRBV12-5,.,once,CASGNSGTDGYTF,TGTGCTAGTGGCAATTCCGGGACTGATGGCTACACCTTC
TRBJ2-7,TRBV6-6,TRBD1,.,CASSSGTGGYEQYF,TGTGCCAGCAGTTCCGGGACAGGGGGTTACGAGCAGTACTTC
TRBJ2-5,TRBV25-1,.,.,CASSELGLSLGETQYF,TGTGCCAGCAGTGAATTAGGACTCTCCCTGGGAGAGACCCAGTACTTC
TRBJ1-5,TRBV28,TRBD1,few,CASRGQTFVNSNQPQHF,TGTGCCAGTAGGGGGCAGACCTTCGTAAATAGCAATCAGCCCCAGCATTTT
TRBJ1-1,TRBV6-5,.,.,CASSPTLEAFF,TGTGCCAGCAGTCCGACTCTAGAGGCTTTCTTT
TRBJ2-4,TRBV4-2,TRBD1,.,CASSQGDRGTKNSQYF,TGTGCCAGCAGCCAAGGGGACAGGGGAACCAAAAACAGTCAGTACTTC
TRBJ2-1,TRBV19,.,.,CASSPSGSYDEQFF,TGTGCCAGTAGCCCTTCGGGGTCTTACGATGAGCAGTTCTTC
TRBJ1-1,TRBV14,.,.,CATAGQPNTEAFF,TGTGCCACCGCCGGACAGCCGAACACTGAAGCTTTCTTT
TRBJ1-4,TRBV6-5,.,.,CASSSTATNEKLFF,TGTGCCAGCAGTTCTACCGCCACTAATGAAAAACTGTTTTTT
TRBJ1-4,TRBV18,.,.,CASSPPWEGTSTNEKLFF,TGTGCCAGCTCACCACCCTGGGAGGGTACCTCAACTAATGAAAAACTGTTTTTT
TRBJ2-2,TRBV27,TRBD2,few,CASSIPAGGPGAGELFF,TGTGCCAGCAGTATCCCAGCGGGGGGGCCTGGGGCCGGGGAGCTGTTTTTT
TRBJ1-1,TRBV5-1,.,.,CASSPSGMDTEAFF,TGCGCCAGCAGTCCATCAGGGATGGACACTGAAGCTTTCTTT
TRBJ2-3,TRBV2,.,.,CASSEPPSSTDTQYF,TGTGCCAGCAGTGAACCCCCGTCTAGCACAGATACGCAGTATTTT
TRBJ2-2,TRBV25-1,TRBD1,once,CASTRRDRGTGELFF,TGTGCCAGCACACGACGGGACAGGGGAACCGGGGAGCTGTTTTTT
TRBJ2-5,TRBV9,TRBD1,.,CASSFGQGGETQYF,TGTGCCAGCAGCTTTGGACAGGGAGGAGAGACCCAGTACTTC
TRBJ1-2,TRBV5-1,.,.,CASSLARAGYTF,TGCGCCAGCAGCTTGGCCAGGGCAGGCTACACCTTC
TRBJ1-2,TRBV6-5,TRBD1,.,CASRAHRGGYTF,TGTGCCAGCAGGGCCCACAGGGGTGGCTACACCTTC
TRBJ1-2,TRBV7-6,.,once,CASSPRPISGGYGYTF,TGTGCCAGCAGTCCCCGGCCGATCTCGGGGGGCTATGGCTACACCTTC
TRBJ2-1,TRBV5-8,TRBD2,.,CASSLDGGAANEQFF,TGTGCCAGCAGCTTAGACGGGGGGGCCGCAAATGAGCAGTTCTTC
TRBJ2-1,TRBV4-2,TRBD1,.,CASSQATGGEQFF,TGTGCCAGCAGCCAGGCTACAGGGGGAGAGCAGTTCTTC
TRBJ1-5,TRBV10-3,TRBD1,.,CAMGTGNNQPQHF,TGTGCCATGGGGACAGGGAACAATCAGCCCCAGCATTTT
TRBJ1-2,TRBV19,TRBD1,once,CASTRRDRVPGYTF,TGTGCCAGTACTCGACGGGACAGGGTTCCTGGCTACACCTTC
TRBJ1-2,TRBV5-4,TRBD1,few,CASSSFTQQGAGGYTF,TGTGCCAGCAGCTCCTTTACACAACAGGGGGCGGGAGGCTACACCTTC
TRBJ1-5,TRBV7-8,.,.,CASSLEGNYSNQPQHF,TGTGCCAGCAGCTTAGAGGGGAATTATAGCAATCAGCCCCAGCATTTT
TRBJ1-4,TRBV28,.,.,CASRTLWGVAEKLFF,TGTGCCAGCAGGACCCTCTGGGGAGTGGCTGAAAAACTGTTTTTT
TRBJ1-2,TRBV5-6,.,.,CASSLLAGYTF,TGTGCCAGCAGCTTGTTGGCCGGCTACACCTTC
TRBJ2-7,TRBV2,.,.,CASRPTRTYEQYF,TGTGCCAGCAGACCGACAAGAACCTACGAGCAGTACTTC
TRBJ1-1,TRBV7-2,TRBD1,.,CASSSRTGRMTEAFF,TGTGCCAGCAGCTCTCGGACAGGGAGGATGACTGAAGCTTTCTTT